This T cell receptor (beta chain) stems from a study of blood T cell repertoires in COVID-19. Study overall: In each case, the material was cDNA or gDNA derived from T cells, B-cell-depleted T cells, or PBMCs.

TCRdb's copy holds only in-frame clones and misses some; the assay was immunoSEQ multiplex PCR. Here the sample spans some 250,000 clones, approximately 90% being singletons. This clone appeared a single time. Sequencing input: peripheral blood. The receptor comes from a man aged 25-45 years who had recovered from COVID-19.

DNA for the CDR3: TGTGCCAGTAGTGTAGGACAGGGAAACACCATATATTTT. Amino acid sequence: CASSVGQGNTIYF. V usage is TRBV19 and J usage is TRBJ1-3; D may be TRBD1 (6 bases). The CDR3 has 13 residues. Trimming took off 5 bases at V and 4 bases at J, with 9 bases between the two ends. CDR1 and CDR2 from the germline V gene are LNHDA and SQIVND (reference sequence).